The 32 T cell receptor beta chains below come from one sample, sequenced in a study of shared clonotypes between healthy human individuals. TCRdb's table, derived via immunoSEQ multiplex PCR, lists solely in-frame clones and lacks some. The sample has about 490,000 clones; about 85% are singletons. The sequenced sample was PBMCs. These receptors were taken from a woman in her forties in good health. Some clones in this sample may be carry-over from other donors' samples.

This clone was detected once. The V and J genes are TRBV6-1 and TRBJ2-1; D possibly corresponds to TRBD2 (5 bases). The CDR3 spans 14 residues. Deletions cut 6 bases from V and 0 bases from J, with 9 bases between. Germline V gene lookup returns CDR1 MNHNS and CDR2 SASEGT. The DNA for the CDR3 is TGTGCCAGCAGGGACTTCATCTCCTACAATGAGCAGTTCTTC. It specifies CASRDFISYNEQFF.

The rearrangement uses TRBV30 and TRBJ1-1; 9 positions match TRBD1. The germline V gene has CDR1 GTSNPN and CDR2 SVGIG (reference sequence). The V and J ends lost 1 base and 3 bases, in that order; junction bases with no gene match: 3. The CDR3 extends over 14 amino acids. CDR3 DNA sequence: TGTGCCTGGAGTGCGGGGACAGGGTACACTGAAGCTTTCTTT. This sequence encodes CAWSAGTGYTEAFF.

This rearrangement joins TRBV2 to TRBJ1-3; perhaps TRBD1 as D (5 bases). The V gene's germline CDR1 is SNHLY and CDR2 FYNNEI. The CDR3 has 12 amino acids. V lost 4 bases and J 4 bases, leaving 5 bases between the germline ends. CDR3 DNA sequence: TGTGCCAGCAGTGGGACAGGAAACACCATATATTTT. Its translation: CASSGTGNTIYF.

The chain employs TRBV28 and TRBJ2-5, with 7 bases lining up with TRBD1. CDR3 length equals 11 residues. Trimming removed 7 bases from V and 9 bases from J; junction bases left unmatched: 5. In germline, CDR1 is MDHEN, CDR2 SYDVKM. CDR3 nucleotide sequence: TGTGCCAGCACCCAAGGGGGCCCCCAGTACTTC. This gives the protein CASTQGGPQYF.

The sample holds many counts of this clone. The chain carries TRBV2 and TRBJ2-3; 14 bases agree with TRBD2. J lost 7 bases, V lost 4 bases, and 10 bases had no gene match. Germline V lookup: CDR1 SNHLY, CDR2 FYNNEI. The length of the CDR3 is 17 residues. The CDR3 spells CASSGLRLAGGPNTQYF. CDR3 bases: TGTGCCAGCAGTGGATTGAGACTAGCGGGAGGGCCAAATACGCAGTATTTT.

The rearrangement joins TRBV25-1 to TRBJ2-3; 10 bases are a match to TRBD2. J was trimmed by 2 bases and V by 5 bases; bases with no gene match: 7. Germline CDR1 and CDR2: MGHDK and SYGVNS. The CDR3 spans 16 residues. CDR3 region: CASSPWTSGFTDTQYF. The CDR3 DNA reads TGTGCCAGCAGTCCTTGGACTAGCGGTTTCACAGATACGCAGTATTTT.

V gene TRBV28 combines with J gene TRBJ2-6; 8 nucleotides align to TRBD1. CDR1 MDHEN and CDR2 SYDVKM come from the germline V gene. The ends lost 2 bases at V and 2 bases at J; junction bases unmatched: 5. The CDR3 length is 17 residues. The CDR3 DNA reads TGTGCCAGCAGTTTAGGGCAGGGGGCCCCTGGGGCCAACGTCCTGACTTTC. It is translated as CASSLGQGAPGANVLTF.

The V gene is TRBV7-7, the J gene TRBJ2-5; tentatively, D is TRBD2 (5 bases). Germline loops: CDR1 SSHAT, CDR2 FNYEAQ (reference sequence). Between the trimmed V and J ends, which lost 1 base and 5 bases, there was a span of 14 bases. This CDR3 contains 15 residues. CDR3 region: CASSLDTQGGETQYF. The CDR3 DNA sequence: TGTGCCAGCAGCTTAGACACGCAAGGCGGGGAGACCCAGTACTTC.

Of note for this clone: At one boundary the junction diverges from the germline segment, which might be a read error. The chain's CDR3 is CASSLARGAEETQYF. The CDR3 region has the DNA TGTGCTAGCAGCTTAGCGAGGGGGGCGGAAGAGACCCAGTACTTC. The chain links TRBV7-7 to TRBJ2-5, with D perhaps TRBD1 or TRBD2 (6 bases each). In germline, CDR1 is SSHAT, CDR2 FNYEAQ (reference sequence). The CDR3 has 15 amino acids.

The V and J genes are TRBV10-3 and TRBJ1-1; D is ambiguous. CDR1 and CDR2 from the germline V gene are ENHRY and SYGVKD. The CDR3 sequence is 12 residues long. V was shortened by 6 bases and J by 3 bases, with 8 bases between the two germline ends. The CDR3 sequence is CAIREADTEAFF. The CDR3 nucleotides read TGTGCCATCAGGGAGGCGGACACTGAAGCTTTCTTT.

Worth noting for this clone: At one of its ends the junction is not consistent with the germline gene, which may arise from a read error. The chain recombines TRBV27 with TRBJ2-1; 13 bases map to TRBD2. The length of the CDR3 is 19 residues. Germline loops: CDR1 MNHEY, CDR2 SMNVEV (reference sequence). The CDR3 sequence is CASRLTGLAGEWSYNEQFF. As DNA, the CDR3 is TGTGCCAGCCGTTTGACCGGACTAGCGGGAGAATGGTCCTACAATGAGCAGTTCTTC.

The rearrangement uses TRBV27 and TRBJ2-2; no definite D call. Trimming removed 5 bases from V and 6 bases from J, with 16 bases in between. Germline lookup yields CDR1 MNHEY and CDR2 SMNVEV (reference sequence). The CDR3 consists of 15 residues. In DNA, the CDR3 is TGTGCCAGCAGTACCGCCCCCGATCGGGCCGGGGAGCTGTTTTTT. It yields the protein CASSTAPDRAGELFF.

In this sample, this clone turned up once. The rearrangement joins TRBV5-1 to TRBJ2-2, with 11 bases that match TRBD2. Germline CDR1 reads SGHRS; CDR2 reads YFSETQ. This CDR3 region has 15 residues. J lost 5 bases, V lost 7 bases, and 7 bases had no gene match. CDR3 residues: CASLPTSGSTGELFF. The CDR3 DNA reads as TGCGCCAGCTTGCCAACTAGCGGGAGTACCGGGGAGCTGTTTTTT.

A remark on this clone: The junction does not match germline at one end; this may be a read error. The chain is built from TRBV7-7 and TRBJ2-3; 8 nucleotides line up with TRBD2. Germline CDR1 SSHAT, CDR2 FNYEAQ (reference sequence). The CDR3 sequence is 14 residues long. For the CDR3, the DNA is TGTGCTAGCAGCTCCGGACTAGCTGCAGATACGCAGTATTTT. It yields the protein CASSSGLAADTQYF.

This clone was seen once. The chain links TRBV9 to TRBJ2-7; weak D call: TRBD1 (5 bases). The CDR3 has 16 residues. CDR1 SGDLS and CDR2 YYNGEE come from the germline V gene. Trimming shortened V by 2 bases and J by 5 bases, and 20 bases separated the two germline ends. CDR3 protein: CASSVFPSQGYDEQYF. As DNA, the CDR3 is TGTGCCAGCAGCGTCTTCCCCTCCCAGGGATACGACGAGCAGTACTTC.

The V gene is TRBV7-3, the J gene TRBJ2-1; 8 bases map to TRBD1. There are 13 residues in the CDR3. CDR1 is SGHTA, CDR2 FQGTGA, per germline. The V segment lost 5 bases and the J segment 13 bases; nucleotides outside the gene matches: 10. The CDR3 is CASSAGQGGVQFF. For the CDR3, the DNA is TGTGCCAGCAGCGCCGGACAGGGAGGCGTACAGTTCTTC.

The chain recombines TRBV15 with TRBJ1-1; maybe TRBD1 (6 bases). V was cut by 6 bases and J by 0 bases, with 17 bases left in between. CDR1 and CDR2 from the germline V gene are LNHNV and YYDKDF (reference sequence). The CDR3 has 16 amino acids. This CDR3 reads CATRPRDNLMNTEAFF. CDR3 in DNA: TGTGCCACCAGACCCCGGGACAACCTCATGAACACTGAAGCTTTCTTT.

The CDR3 protein is CASRAASSYEQYF. The CDR3 DNA follows: TGTGCCAGCAGGGCAGCTAGCTCCTACGAGCAGTACTTC. The chain couples TRBV6-1 to TRBJ2-7; D unclear. The V end was cut by 6 bases, the J end by 0 bases, with 9 bases between. The CDR3 is made up of 13 amino acids. Germline loops: CDR1 MNHNS, CDR2 SASEGT.

Remarks on this clone: A far larger clone is only one base removed, so a read error is likely. The sample carries other DNA sequences with the same CDR3. The chain is built from TRBV28 and TRBJ2-2; D is perhaps TRBD1 (5 bases). Germline V gene data show CDR1 as MDHEN and CDR2 as SYDVKM. The V end was cut by 3 bases, the J end by 8 bases, with 16 bases between. The CDR3 consists of 15 residues. DNA for the CDR3: TGTGCCAGCAGTTTTCTGAGAAGGGGCACAGGGGAGCTGTTTTTT. The encoded protein is CASSFLRRGTGELFF.

The V gene is TRBV15, the J gene TRBJ2-1; 12 bases map to TRBD2. V was pared by 0 bases and J by 7 bases, with 13 bases of the junction left unmatched. Germline CDR1 and CDR2: LNHNV and YYDKDF (reference sequence). CDR3 length equals 19 residues. The CDR3 nucleotides are TGTGCCACCAGCAGAGATCAGCTAGCGGGAGGGCCGTACGGGAATGAGCAGTTCTTC. Amino acid sequence: CATSRDQLAGGPYGNEQFF.

The chain combines TRBV7-9 with TRBJ1-2, with TRBD1 matching 7 bases. The CDR3 is 13 residues long. CDR1 SEHNR and CDR2 FQNEAQ come from the germline V gene (reference sequence). V was pared by 5 bases and J by 7 bases, with 7 bases of the junction left unmatched. The CDR3 DNA reads TGTGCCAGCAGCCCCGAGACAGGGCTTGGCTACACCTTC. This gives the protein CASSPETGLGYTF.

The chain carries TRBV29-1 and TRBJ2-7; 7 nucleotides match TRBD1. Trimming cost V 5 bases and J 6 bases; bases outside gene matches: 10. Germline V gene sequence: CDR1 SQVTM, CDR2 ANQGSEA. The CDR3 runs 13 residues. The CDR3 DNA is TGCAGCGTTCAAATACAGGGGATCGGCGAGCAGTACTTC. Its translation is CSVQIQGIGEQYF.

This clone came up many times. The CDR3 bases are TGTGCCAGCAGCCCCCGTGGAAGGGGGCAAGAGACCCAGTACTTC. Amino acid sequence: CASSPRGRGQETQYF. V and J are TRBV5-8 and TRBJ2-5; D is perhaps TRBD1 (6 bases). The length of the CDR3 is 15 residues. The V gene lost 4 bases and the J gene lost 2 bases, with 15 bases spanning the gap. The germline CDR1 and CDR2 sequences are SGHTS and YDEGEE.

The table lists this clone with a count of one. The V and J genes are TRBV11-2 and TRBJ1-6; D unclear. The length of the CDR3 is 15 residues. Per germline, CDR1 SGHAT and CDR2 FQNNGV. The CDR3 region is CARSLALGENSPLHF. CDR3 nucleotide sequence: TGTGCTCGCAGCTTAGCTTTAGGAGAAAATTCACCCCTCCACTTT.

This clone is a singleton in its sample. This chain uses TRBV5-6 with TRBJ2-3; the match to TRBD2 covers 8 bases. Trimming removed 0 bases from V and 0 bases from J; junction bases left unmatched: 3. The CDR3 is made up of 16 amino acids. Germline values: CDR1 SGHDT, CDR2 YYEEEE. The CDR3 coding sequence is TGTGCCAGCAGCTTGGCCGGGACTAGGAGCACAGATACGCAGTATTTT. Translation: CASSLAGTRSTDTQYF.

The rearrangement uses TRBV6-4 and TRBJ1-1, with unresolved D. Germline V gives CDR1 MRHNA, CDR2 SNTAGT. The ends were cut back, 1 base at V and 2 bases at J, with 8 bases in the middle. The length of the CDR3 is 14 residues. The CDR3 DNA reads TGTGCCAGCAGTGACTTGGTACAAAACACTGAAGCTTTCTTT. It is translated as CASSDLVQNTEAFF.

V gene TRBV28 combines with J gene TRBJ2-2, with D possibly matching TRBD2 (7 bases). V lost 8 bases and J 6 bases, leaving 19 bases between the germline ends. Germline CDR1 reads MDHEN; CDR2 reads SYDVKM. CDR3 length: 15 residues. The CDR3 sequence is CASAGASFYAGELFF. The CDR3 DNA sequence: TGTGCCAGCGCGGGGGCTAGCTTTTATGCCGGGGAGCTGTTTTTT.

About this clone itself: It differs at one base from a far larger clone, so likely a read error. This sequence joins TRBV27 and TRBJ1-1; no clear D gene. The germline gives CDR1 MNHEY, CDR2 SMNVEV (reference sequence). This CDR3 is 15 amino acids long. Trimming shortened V by 0 bases and J by 3 bases, and 11 bases separated the two germline ends. CDR3 in DNA: TGTGCCAGCAGTTTATCGATTTACATCCACACTGAAGCTTTCTTT. Amino acid sequence: CASSLSIYIHTEAFF.

This clone has a single count. The chain combines TRBV30 with TRBJ2-5, with D uncertain. This CDR3 has 15 amino acids. From germline, CDR1 is GTSNPN and CDR2 SVGIG (reference sequence). V was cut by 3 bases and J by 2 bases, with 16 bases left in between. CDR3 bases: TGTGCCTGGAGCCCCGCACTGGGCTATCAAGAGACCCAGTACTTC. This translates into CAWSPALGYQETQYF.

A note on this clone: This likely came from a read error, as a far larger clone is one base away. The J gene is TRBJ1-5, the V gene TRBV2; TRBD1 matches 9 bases. Germline V lookup: CDR1 SNHLY, CDR2 FYNNEI. This CDR3 spans 15 amino acids. The CDR3 region has the DNA TGTGCCAGCAGTCGGGACAGGGCCTCCAATCAGCCCCATCATTTT. This gives the protein CASSRDRASNQPHHF. Together with reference TRBV2 and TRBJ1-5, the CDR3 gives the full variable domain: EPEVTQTPSHQVTQMGQEVILRCVPISNHLYFYWYRQILGQKVEFLVSFYNNEISEKSEIFDDQFSVERPDGSNFTLKIRSTKLEDSAMYFCASSRDRASNQPHHFGDGTRLSIL.

This chain joins TRBV5-1 and TRBJ2-7, with D possibly TRBD2 on 6 matching bases. V was trimmed by 4 bases and J by 1 base, leaving 12 bases between them. Germline V gene sequence: CDR1 SGHRS, CDR2 YFSETQ. The CDR3 has 14 amino acids. CDR3 nucleotide sequence: TGCGCCAGCAGCCCCCCCGGAGGGTCCTACGAGCAGTACTTC. Its protein product is CASSPPGGSYEQYF.

CDR3 bases: TGCAGCGTGAGACAGCGCGCCTACAATGAGCAGTTCTTC. It translates to CSVRQRAYNEQFF. The chain is built from TRBV29-1 and TRBJ2-1; a weak D match, TRBD1 (5 bases). Deletions cut 6 bases from V and 2 bases from J, with 11 bases between. The length of the CDR3 is 13 residues. Per the germline V gene, CDR1 is SQVTM and CDR2 is ANQGSEA.